These 22 T cell receptor beta chains came from one sample sequenced in a study of blood T cell repertoires in COVID-19. Some clones are missing from TCRdb's copy, which holds only in-frame ones; the method was immunoSEQ multiplex PCR. The table includes some 350,000 clones, over 75% detected once. Sample: PBMCs or T cells enriched from blood (not recorded which). These TCRs come from a man younger than 35 who had recovered from COVID-19.

In its sample, this clone was seen many times. The chain employs TRBV19 and TRBJ2-1; D gene ambiguous. Germline CDR1 reads LNHDA; CDR2 reads SQIVND (reference sequence). This CDR3 has 15 amino acids. Trimming left V 5 bases short and J 1 base short, with 12 bases between. CDR3 nucleotide sequence: TGTGCCAGTAGTCACTCAGACACGTCCTACAATGAGCAGTTCTTC. Translated, it gives CASSHSDTSYNEQFF.

V and J are TRBV13 and TRBJ2-2; possible D gene TRBD2, 6 bases. Germline assignment: CDR1 PRHDT and CDR2 FYEKMQ (reference sequence). The CDR3 covers 14 residues. Trimming pared 5 bases from V and 6 bases from J, leaving 13 bases between. The CDR3 bases are TGTGCCAGCAGCGACGGAGGGAGCCCCGGGGAGCTGTTTTTT. It is translated as CASSDGGSPGELFF.

The rearrangement uses TRBV7-2 and TRBJ1-4; D gene ambiguous. Germline loops: CDR1 SGHTA, CDR2 FQGNSA. There are 13 residues in the CDR3. Trimming removed 5 bases at V and 7 bases at J, with 11 bases between. The CDR3 protein is CASSPSPSEKLFF. The CDR3 region has the DNA TGTGCCAGCAGCCCTTCCCCGTCTGAAAAACTGTTTTTT.

The rearrangement uses TRBV4-2 and TRBJ2-5; 7 bases are a match to TRBD1. This CDR3 is built from 16 residues. Germline V gene lookup returns CDR1 LGHNA and CDR2 YNFKEQ. The J segment lost 6 bases and the V segment lost 1 base, leaving 11 bases of the junction unmatched. The CDR3 nucleotides read TGTGCCAGCAGCCAAGGGAAGGGGGCAATTGAGAAGACCCAGTACTTC. This encodes CASSQGKGAIEKTQYF.

There are a few counts of this clone. This rearrangement joins TRBV6-4 to TRBJ1-2, with 12 nucleotides matching TRBD1. J lost 4 bases, V lost 0 bases, and 18 bases had no gene match. Germline CDR1 MRHNA, CDR2 SNTAGT. This CDR3 contains 21 residues. CDR3 sequence: CASSDSRTSGQGAVVFYGYTF. The CDR3 DNA is TGTGCCAGCAGTGACTCTCGGACTTCGGGACAGGGGGCTGTGGTTTTCTATGGCTACACCTTC.

The rearrangement uses TRBV11-2 and TRBJ1-3; 8 positions agree with TRBD1. Unmatched junction bases numbered 11, after V lost 4 bases and J lost 0 bases. The V gene's germline CDR1 is SGHAT and CDR2 FQNNGV. This CDR3 comprises 18 residues. This CDR3 is CASSSGPPGQDSGNTIYF. CDR3 nucleotide sequence: TGTGCCAGCAGCTCCGGGCCGCCGGGACAGGACTCTGGAAACACCATATATTTT.

CDR3 protein: CASSPTGTFYEQYF. CDR3 in DNA: TGTGCCAGCAGCCCCACCGGGACATTCTACGAGCAGTACTTC. This chain joins TRBV9 and TRBJ2-7; TRBD1 is a possible D gene (6 bases). Trimming removed 4 bases at V and 3 bases at J, with 14 bases between. The CDR3 spans 14 residues. CDR1 is SGDLS, CDR2 YYNGEE, per germline.

The gene calls are TRBV28 and TRBJ1-2, with unresolved D. Germline V CDR1 and CDR2: MDHEN, SYDVKM. V lost 7 bases, J lost 5 bases, and 14 bases lay in between. The CDR3 contains 13 residues. The CDR3 DNA reads as TGTGCCAGCAATACGCGCCCTTCGTATGGCTACACCTTC. This encodes CASNTRPSYGYTF.

This chain joins TRBV6-5 and TRBJ1-1, with TRBD1 as a possible D gene (6 bases). The CDR3 sequence is 12 residues long. Germline V gene data show CDR1 as MNHEY and CDR2 as SVGAGI. The V end lost 4 bases, the J end lost 9 bases, and 12 bases lay between the germline ends. The CDR3 is CASSLGAGKAFF. The CDR3 DNA reads TGTGCCAGCAGTTTGGGGGCTGGGAAAGCTTTCTTT.

J is TRBJ2-6 and V is TRBV19; TRBD1 is a possible D gene (5 bases). V lost 2 bases to trimming and J lost 2 bases, with 13 bases between them. CDR3 size: 17 residues. Germline CDR1 is LNHDA and CDR2 is SQIVND (reference sequence). The CDR3: CASSITRAGTGANVLTF. For the CDR3, the DNA is TGTGCCAGTAGTATAACCCGAGCAGGGACTGGGGCCAACGTCCTGACTTTC.

A note on this clone: The sample contains more than one DNA sequence encoding this CDR3. The chain links TRBV27 to TRBJ1-2; D not certain. With 3 bases removed from V and 1 base from J, the gap between germline ends came to 6 bases. Germline-derived CDR1 and CDR2 are MNHEY and SMNVEV (reference sequence). The CDR3 spans 13 residues. The CDR3 loop is CASSLGSNYGYTF. For the CDR3, the DNA is TGTGCCAGCAGTTTGGGCAGTAACTATGGCTACACCTTC.

This clone has only one observation. The rearrangement joins TRBV25-1 to TRBJ1-1; unclear D gene. Germline V gene sequence: CDR1 MGHDK, CDR2 SYGVNS. V was trimmed by 1 base and J by 5 bases, leaving 11 bases between them. The CDR3 has 14 amino acids. CDR3 in amino acids: CASSESQFDTEAFF. The CDR3 DNA sequence: TGTGCCAGCAGTGAATCACAATTTGATACTGAAGCTTTCTTT.

V is TRBV4-2 and J is TRBJ2-1; 8 bases fit TRBD2. There are 16 residues in the CDR3. With V trimmed by 0 bases and J by 7 bases, 8 bases remained unmatched. Germline CDR1 LGHNA, CDR2 YNFKEQ. CDR3 sequence reads: CASSQELRAGENEQFF. CDR3 nucleotide sequence: TGTGCCAGCAGCCAAGAATTGCGAGCGGGAGAAAATGAGCAGTTCTTC.

This chain links TRBV4-1 with TRBJ2-7; 7 bases align to TRBD1. This CDR3 has 14 amino acids. Germline V gives CDR1 MGHRA, CDR2 YSYEKL. Losses at the gene ends were 4 bases for V and 2 bases for J; bases not matched to a gene: 5. The CDR3 loop reads CASSPPDRTYEQYF. DNA for the CDR3: TGCGCCAGCAGCCCCCCGGACAGGACCTACGAGCAGTACTTC.

V usage is TRBV30 and J usage is TRBJ2-7, with 7 bases identical to TRBD1. The junction had 10 bases not matched to a gene; V was cut back by 2 bases and J by 6 bases. The CDR3 covers 14 residues. The germline V gene encodes CDR1 GTSNPN and CDR2 SVGIG (reference sequence). Here the CDR3 reads CAWSPPDRAAEQYF. The CDR3 DNA reads TGTGCCTGGAGTCCCCCTGACAGGGCCGCCGAGCAGTACTTC.

The V call is TRBV27, the J call TRBJ1-2; 9 bases fit TRBD1. CDR3 length: 15 residues. Germline CDR1 reads MNHEY; CDR2 reads SMNVEV (reference sequence). With V trimmed by 4 bases and J by 5 bases, 8 bases remained unmatched. The CDR3 here is CASSSSTGGPYGYTF. The CDR3 nucleotides are TGTGCCAGCAGTTCCTCGACAGGGGGGCCGTATGGCTACACCTTC.

The rearrangement joins TRBV18 to TRBJ2-1; 10 positions match TRBD2. V lost 2 bases and J lost 4; bases outside the gene matches: 8. CDR1 and CDR2 (germline): KGHSH, LQKENI. The CDR3 consists of 17 residues. CDR3 protein: CASSPEGAGGPYNEQFF. In DNA form, the CDR3 reads TGTGCCAGCTCACCAGAAGGAGCGGGAGGGCCTTACAATGAGCAGTTCTTC. The entire variable domain, with the rest obtained from reference TRBV18 and TRBJ2-1, is as follows: NAGVMQNPRHLVRRRGQEARLRCSPMKGHSHVYWYRQLPEEGLKFMVYLQKENIIDESGMPKERFSAEFPKEGPSILRIQQVVRGDSAAYFCASSPEGAGGPYNEQFFGPGTRLTVL.

V gene TRBV7-9 combines with J gene TRBJ2-3; 8 bases are a match to TRBD2. J lost 4 bases, V lost 5 bases, and 14 bases had no gene match. In germline, CDR1 is SEHNR, CDR2 FQNEAQ (reference sequence). The CDR3 has 17 amino acids. The CDR3 nucleotides read TGTGCCAGCAGCCCCAAACTGGGGACTAGAGGGTCAGATACGCAGTATTTT. The encoded protein is CASSPKLGTRGSDTQYF.

This clone was counted a few times. The V call is TRBV10-3, the J call TRBJ1-1; the D gene is possibly TRBD1 (5 bases). Germline V gives CDR1 ENHRY, CDR2 SYGVKD. This CDR3 contains 14 residues. Trimming took off 6 bases at V and 0 bases at J, with 11 bases between the two ends. CDR3: CAISGGTVNTEAFF. CDR3 nucleotides: TGTGCCATCAGCGGGGGGACTGTGAACACTGAAGCTTTCTTT.

This clone has a handful of counts. The chain uses TRBV5-1 and TRBJ2-3; possible D gene TRBD2, 6 bases. This CDR3 comprises 14 residues. Deletions cut 5 bases from V and 14 bases from J, with 24 bases between. Germline V gives CDR1 SGHRS, CDR2 YFSETQ. In DNA, the CDR3 is TGCGCCAGCAGTTCGGGGGTGCCCATTGATCCCCGGTATTTT. Its protein is CASSSGVPIDPRYF.

The chain joins TRBV28 to TRBJ2-2; TRBD2 matches at 7 bases. Germline CDR1 MDHEN, CDR2 SYDVKM. Germline trimming cut 4 bases from V and 4 bases from J; bases unmatched to any gene: 12. The CDR3 is 17 amino acids. The CDR3 sequence: CASSSRGFREGTGELFF. Here the CDR3 DNA reads TGTGCCAGCAGTTCGCGAGGGTTCAGGGAGGGCACCGGGGAGCTGTTTTTT.

The chain combines TRBV2 with TRBJ1-6, with D tentatively TRBD1 (5 bases). Germline V CDR1 and CDR2: SNHLY, FYNNEI. The CDR3 loop spans 14 amino acids. Between the trimmed V and J ends, which lost 2 bases and 6 bases, there was a span of 8 bases. The CDR3 DNA sequence: TGTGCCAGCAGTGAAAGCAGGGCTAATTCACCCCTCCACTTT. Translated, it gives CASSESRANSPLHF.